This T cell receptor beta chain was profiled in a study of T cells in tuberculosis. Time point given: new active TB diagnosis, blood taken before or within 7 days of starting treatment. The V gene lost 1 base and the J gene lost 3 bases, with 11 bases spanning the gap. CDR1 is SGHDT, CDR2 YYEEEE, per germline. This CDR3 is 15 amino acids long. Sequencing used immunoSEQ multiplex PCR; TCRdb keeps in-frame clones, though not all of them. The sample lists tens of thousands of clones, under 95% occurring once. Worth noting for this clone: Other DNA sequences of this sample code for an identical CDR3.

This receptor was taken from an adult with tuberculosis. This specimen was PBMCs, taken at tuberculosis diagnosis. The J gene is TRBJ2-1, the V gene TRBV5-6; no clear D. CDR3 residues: CASSLLSRYYNEQFF. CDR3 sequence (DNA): TGTGCCAGCAGCTTGTTGTCCAGGTACTACAATGAGCAGTTCTTC. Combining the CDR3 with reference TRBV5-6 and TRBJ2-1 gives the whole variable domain DAGVTQSPTHLIKTRGQQVTLRCSPKSGHDTVSWYQQALGQGPQFIFQYYEEEERQRGNFPDRFSGHQFPNYSSELNVNALLLGDSALYLCASSLLSRYYNEQFFGPGTRLTVL.